This T cell receptor (beta chain) came from a study of CD8 T cells in Susac syndrome. Healthy donors were controls matched for age and sex. CDR1 and CDR2 (germline): MGHRA, YSYEKL. The CDR3 totals 17 residues. With 0 bases removed from V and 5 bases from J, the gap between germline ends came to 19 bases. cDNA came from roughly 0.5 to 1 ug RNA primed by random hexamers. Across 54 Vbeta and 13 Jbeta, immunoSEQ multiplex PCR amplified TCR beta CDR3. TCRdb processed the immunoSEQ multiplex PCR reads anew with MiXCR; each CDR3 protein has one entry. The sample carries about 200,000 distinct CDR3 sequences, 80% to 95% recorded once.

Sample: CD4+ T cells from PBMCs. The source is a human donor in good health. The chain links TRBV4-1 to TRBJ2-5; TRBD2 might be the D (6 bases). CDR3 residues: CASSQERSSDPRETQYF. CDR3 in DNA: TGCGCCAGCAGCCAAGAAAGGTCTAGCGACCCGAGGGAGACCCAGTACTTC.